This TCR beta chain was sequenced during a study of blood T cell repertoires in COVID-19. As for the study in general: Acute and convalescent COVID-19 samples came from the United States, Italy and Spain.

This CDR3 spans 15 amino acids. The V and J ends lost 2 bases and 12 bases, in that order; junction bases with no gene match: 10. The germline gives CDR1 MNHNS, CDR2 SASEGT. TCRdb's table, derived via immunoSEQ multiplex PCR, lists solely in-frame clones and lacks some. This sample carries 200,000 to 250,000 clones, 70% to 90% of them seen once, and the ten largest clones take 2.2%. The sample consisted of peripheral blood. This chain connects TRBV6-1 to TRBJ2-1; 10 bases agree with TRBD2. The clonotype comes from a woman aged 45-65 years with acute or convalescent COVID-19. This CDR3 reads CASSESSGRALMQFF. Here the CDR3 DNA reads TGTGCCAGCAGTGAATCCAGCGGGAGGGCCCTTATGCAGTTCTTC.